This T cell receptor beta chain was identified during a study of cytomegalovirus exposure and HLA in healthy donors. In the study overall: Earlier work reported 90 million to 120 million unique TCR beta sequences from 150 million to 200 million T cells.

The study's findings and limits: According to a later analysis, most TCR beta chains associated with CMV appeared HLA-restricted.

Notes on this clone: What it recognizes is unknown.

The PCR ran on 60 Vbeta and 13 Jbeta primers. Repertoires were generated with immunoSEQ multiplex PCR, while TCRdb's copy carries only in-frame clones and drops some. This sample carries around 100,000 clones, under 85% of them seen once, and the ten largest clones take under 4.5%. The V end lost 10 bases, the J end lost 9 bases, and 13 bases lay between the germline ends. The germline V gene encodes CDR1 MNHEY and CDR2 SVGAGI. The CDR3 extends over 11 amino acids. Sequenced input: PBMCs. This rearrangement joins TRBV6-5 to TRBJ2-1; D perhaps matches TRBD1 (6 bases). The sequence came from a female donor in good health and CMV-seropositive. CDR3 amino acids: CATAQGPEQFF. As DNA, the CDR3 is TGTGCCACCGCCCAGGGGCCTGAGCAGTTCTTC.